This TCR beta chain was sequenced in a study of blood T cell repertoires in COVID-19. About the research overall: Researchers got acute and convalescent COVID-19 samples from the United States, Italy and Spain. Nucleic acid was either cDNA or gDNA, and it came from T cells, B-cell-depleted T cells, or PBMCs.

In the authors' workflow: Reference gene primers were amplified, and this amplification served to estimate nucleated cell counts. Repertoires were generated with immunoSEQ multiplex PCR, while TCRdb's copy carries only in-frame clones and drops some. That table supplies the V and J calls and clone size; D and trimming were determined from the DNA. The table shows 200,000 to 250,000 clones, with approximately 86% occurring only once. Material: peripheral blood. This clonotype originated in a woman aged 55-70 years who had recovered from COVID-19.

The CDR3 bases are TGCGCCAGCAGCACCAGCGGGGGGGCCCTCCAAGAGACCCAGTACTTC. Translating it yields CASSTSGGALQETQYF. The chain uses TRBV5-1 and TRBJ2-5, with 10 bases matching TRBD2. The CDR3 has 16 amino acids. Germline V lookup: CDR1 SGHRS, CDR2 YFSETQ. The ends lost 4 bases at V and 1 base at J; junction bases unmatched: 7.